This TCR beta chain came from a study of blood T cell repertoires in COVID-19. Looking at the study overall: Acute and convalescent COVID-19 samples came from the United States, Italy and Spain.

In the original workflow: Reference gene primer amplification yielded estimated nucleated cell counts. TCRdb's copy holds only in-frame clones and misses some; the assay was immunoSEQ multiplex PCR. Clone size and V and J calls were adopted from that table, with D and trimming inferred from the DNA. The repertoire has around 140,000 clones, 70% to 85% of them found once; the top ten carry around 9.6%. V was clipped by 4 bases and J by 6 bases, with 18 bases between them. The germline V gene has CDR1 SQVTM and CDR2 ANQGSEA. CDR3 length: 14 residues. The sample was peripheral blood. The chain links TRBV29-1 to TRBJ1-1; TRBD1 is a possible D gene (5 bases). The source of this sequence is a man between 60 and 75 years old with active or convalescent COVID-19. The CDR3 DNA sequence: TGCAGCGTTGGGGCCAAAAGACAGTTGGCTGAAGCTTTCTTT. Translated: CSVGAKRQLAEAFF.